The 6 T cell receptor beta chains reported below all come from one sample, sequenced in a study of blood T cell repertoires in COVID-19. The data were produced by immunoSEQ multiplex PCR, yet TCRdb's version contains in-frame clones alone and is incomplete. The sample lists approximately 270,000 clones, 70% to 90% occurring once. Input material: peripheral blood. Receptor source: a woman in her 30s with COVID-19, enrolled during active disease.

This rearrangement joins TRBV2 to TRBJ1-5, with D tentatively TRBD1 (6 bases). Germline V gives CDR1 SNHLY, CDR2 FYNNEI. The CDR3 has 14 amino acids. Deletions cut 3 bases from V and 4 bases from J, with 10 bases between. CDR3 sequence reads: CASSERQGNQPQHF. The CDR3 DNA is TGTGCCAGCAGTGAGAGGCAGGGGAATCAGCCCCAGCATTTT.

The V call is TRBV29-1, the J call TRBJ2-1; 8 bases agree with TRBD1. The trim removed 8 bases at V and 4 bases at J, leaving 7 bases unmatched. Looked up from germline, CDR1 is SQVTM and CDR2 is ANQGSEA. The CDR3 consists of 13 residues. DNA for the CDR3: TGCAGCCTGTCCAGGGGGCAATACAATGAGCAGTTCTTC. Protein: CSLSRGQYNEQFF.

V usage is TRBV7-9 and J usage is TRBJ2-3; tentative D call: TRBD1 (6 bases). The CDR3 spans 15 residues. V was cut by 3 bases and J by 3 bases, with 13 bases left in between. The germline V gene has CDR1 SEHNR and CDR2 FQNEAQ (reference sequence). In DNA form, the CDR3 reads TGTGCCAGCAGCTTTGTGAGCGGACAGACAGATACGCAGTATTTT. Amino acids: CASSFVSGQTDTQYF.

This clone was counted a single time. V is TRBV6-2 or TRBV6-3 and J is TRBJ1-2; 7 bases fit TRBD1. Germline CDR1 and CDR2: MNHEY and SVGEGT. J gave up 8 bases and V 5 bases, and 5 bases lay outside the gene matches. CDR3 length equals 12 residues. The CDR3 nucleotides read TGTGCCAGCAGTACACAGGGGAGAGGCTACACCTTC. Its translation is CASSTQGRGYTF.

The chain uses TRBV5-1 and TRBJ1-5; TRBD1 aligns across 7 bases. The germline V gene encodes CDR1 SGHRS and CDR2 YFSETQ. The CDR3 is 17 amino acids. V dropped 0 bases and J dropped 3; count of bases not matched to a gene: 9. The CDR3 protein is CASSLAYGTAPNQPQHF. The DNA of the CDR3 is TGCGCCAGCAGCTTGGCCTACGGGACAGCCCCCAATCAGCCCCAGCATTTT. The complete variable domain, with remaining parts taken from reference TRBV5-1 and TRBJ1-5, reads KAGVTQTPRYLIKTRGQQVTLSCSPISGHRSVSWYQQTPGQGLQFLFEYFSETQRNKGNFPGRFSGRQFSNSRSEMNVSTLELGDSALYLCASSLAYGTAPNQPQHFGDGTRLSIL.

The chain employs TRBV4-3 and TRBJ2-1; the match to TRBD2 covers 8 bases. The germline V gene has CDR1 LGHNA and CDR2 YSLEER. The V segment lost 0 bases and the J segment 7 bases; nucleotides outside the gene matches: 11. The CDR3 runs 17 residues. CDR3 bases: TGCGCCAGCAGCCAAGAATCCTCGGGAGGGCCGTTAAATGAGCAGTTCTTC. As protein: CASSQESSGGPLNEQFF.